These 20 T cell receptor beta chains share one sample of origin, sequenced in a study of Graves' ophthalmopathy and Graves' hyperthyroidism. Amplification from RNA transcripts yielded the TCR beta CDR3 regions. The first-round RT-PCR employed HTBI primers together with the Qiagen OneStep RT-PCR kit. A multiplex PCR was then performed as the second round. TCRdb re-analysed the multiplex PCR reads in MiXCR, keeping a single row per CDR3 protein. Of 740,000 or so distinct CDR3 sequences in the sample, 35% to 50% were seen once. The sequencing sample was made of peripheral blood. Receptor source: an adult man with Graves' ophthalmopathy.

The sample holds many counts of this clonotype. V usage is TRBV5-8 and J usage is TRBJ2-5; 12 nucleotides match TRBD2. V lost 3 bases, J lost 4 bases, and 7 bases stayed unmatched. The CDR3 sequence is 16 residues long. Looked up from germline, CDR1 is SGHTS and CDR2 is YDEGEE. The chain's CDR3 is CASSSASGRAGETQYF. DNA for the CDR3: TGTGCCAGCAGCTCCGCTAGCGGGAGGGCCGGAGAGACCCAGTACTTC.

In regard to this clonotype: Because it lacks the conserved phenylalanine or tryptophan at the end, this CDR3 is likely a read error. The limits of the CDR3 on the DNA are not certain, so only TCRdb's listed CDR3 is given. This chain uses TRBV10-3 with TRBJ2-7. Germline V gene data show CDR1 as ENHRY and CDR2 as SYGVKD. From its first to its last residue, the CDR3 has 9 amino acids. This CDR3 is CAISDGQSY.

This clonotype was observed a handful of times. Sequence at one end of the junction differs from germline and may be a read error. The chain recombines TRBV10-2 with TRBJ1-4; D remains ambiguous. The germline V gene has CDR1 WSHSY and CDR2 SAAADI. The CDR3 extends over 15 amino acids. The CDR3: CASSYSWGGNEKLFF. The CDR3 DNA is TGTGCCAGCAGTTACTCTTGGGGAGGAAATGAAAAACTGTTTTTT.

The rearrangement joins TRBV29-1 to TRBJ2-7; D is possibly TRBD1 (6 bases). Germline-derived CDR1 and CDR2 are SQVTM and ANQGSEA. The germline V and J ends were trimmed by 0 bases and 3 bases, with 15 bases remaining between them. The length of the CDR3 is 15 residues. The CDR3, as DNA: TGCAGCGTTGAAGATTCCGGGACACAAAACTACGAGCAGTACTTC. It is translated as CSVEDSGTQNYEQYF.

DNA for the CDR3: TGTGCCATCAGTGGGCCGCGGATAAGGACAGGATCTAACTATGGCTACACCTTC. This encodes CAISGPRIRTGSNYGYTF. The chain couples TRBV10-3 to TRBJ1-2; 7 positions match TRBD1. CDR1 and CDR2 (germline): ENHRY, SYGVKD. The CDR3 covers 18 residues. Trimming took 4 bases from V and 0 from J; bases not matched to a gene: 14.

J is TRBJ1-1 and V is TRBV11-1, with no clear D. This CDR3 has 14 amino acids. CDR1 SGHAT and CDR2 FQDESV come from the germline V gene (reference sequence). Between the trimmed V and J ends, which lost 0 bases and 4 bases, there was a span of 9 bases. CDR3 protein: CASSLAVLSTEAFF. The CDR3 DNA follows: TGTGCCAGCAGCTTAGCGGTGTTGAGCACTGAAGCTTTCTTT. Looking up the rest from reference TRBV11-1 and TRBJ1-1 gives the full variable domain: EAEVAQSPRYKITEKSQAVAFWCDPISGHATLYWYRQILGQGPELLVQFQDESVVDDSQLPKDRFSAERLKGVDSTLKIQPAELGDSAMYLCASSLAVLSTEAFFGQGTRLTVV.

This clonotype was observed many times. J is TRBJ1-5 and V is TRBV2; 8 bases match TRBD1. Germline lookup yields CDR1 SNHLY and CDR2 FYNNEI. The CDR3 runs 15 residues. Losses at the gene ends were 6 bases for V and 5 bases for J; bases not matched to a gene: 9. The CDR3 DNA reads as TGTGCCAGCAGGGCGGACAGGGATCCCTATCAGCCCCAGCATTTT. Protein product: CASRADRDPYQPQHF.

This clonotype was seen many times. The V and J genes are TRBV7-7 and TRBJ2-5; no clear D. The CDR3 has 14 amino acids. The V end was cut by 0 bases, the J end by 4 bases, with 9 bases between. CDR1 SSHAT and CDR2 FNYEAQ come from the germline V gene (reference sequence). The CDR3: CASSLAWVGETQYF. CDR3 coding DNA: TGTGCCAGCAGCTTAGCTTGGGTTGGAGAGACCCAGTACTTC.

In regard to this clonotype: The conserved closing phenylalanine or tryptophan is absent in this CDR3, likely reflecting a read error. The DNA is omitted, as the CDR3 cannot be located on it reliably, and the CDR3 follows TCRdb's listing. This chain joins TRBV9 and TRBJ1-4; TRBD1 was called by the table and not checked on the DNA. The CDR3 is 11 residues long, counting both termini. The germline V gene has CDR1 SGDLS and CDR2 YYNGEE. The CDR3 reads CASSDDRDWGY.

This clonotype was recorded many times. The chain combines TRBV19 with TRBJ1-1; 8 nucleotides line up with TRBD1. This CDR3 contains 15 residues. Looked up from germline, CDR1 is LNHDA and CDR2 is SQIVND (reference sequence). Trimming removed 7 bases from V and 1 base from J; junction bases left unmatched: 8. The CDR3 is CASTDRASRNTEAFF. The CDR3, as DNA: TGTGCCAGTACGGACAGGGCGTCCCGGAACACTGAAGCTTTCTTT. Combining the CDR3 with reference TRBV19 and TRBJ1-1 gives the whole variable domain DGGITQSPKYLFRKEGQNVTLSCEQNLNHDAMYWYRQDPGQGLRLIYYSQIVNDFQKGDIAEGYSVSREKKESFPLTVTSAQKNPTAFYLCASTDRASRNTEAFFGQGTRLTVV.

This clonotype has ten or more counts. This sequence joins TRBV7-2 and TRBJ2-5, with D maybe TRBD2 (7 bases). Looked up from germline, CDR1 is SGHTA and CDR2 is FQGNSA. CDR3 length: 15 amino acids. The V end lost 5 bases, the J end lost 4 bases, and 17 bases lay between the germline ends. The CDR3: CASSPVEGGGETQYF. CDR3 nucleotides: TGTGCCAGCAGCCCCGTTGAGGGAGGGGGAGAGACCCAGTACTTC.

The rearrangement uses TRBV10-3 and TRBJ2-7; the D is unclear. Trimming left V 5 bases short and J 6 bases short, with 17 bases between. CDR1 ENHRY and CDR2 SYGVKD come from the germline V gene. The CDR3 covers 14 residues. The DNA for the CDR3 is TGTGCCATCAGTTACTCGAACAGTCAAAGCGAGCAGTACTTC. Translated, it gives CAISYSNSQSEQYF.

This sequence joins TRBV20-1 and TRBJ1-6; D perhaps matches TRBD1 (6 bases). The V end was cut by 3 bases, the J end by 10 bases, with 19 bases between. Germline-derived CDR1 and CDR2 are DFQATT and SNEGSKA (reference sequence). The length of the CDR3 is 15 residues. The CDR3 sequence is CSASNSRGRDSPLHF. Written as DNA, the CDR3 is TGCAGTGCTAGTAACTCCAGGGGCCGGGACTCACCCCTCCACTTT.

This chain joins TRBV7-9 and TRBJ1-1, with D unclear. From germline, CDR1 is SEHNR and CDR2 FQNEAQ (reference sequence). Trimming shortened V by 5 bases and J by 6 bases, and 16 bases separated the two germline ends. This CDR3 spans 14 amino acids. The CDR3 region is CASSRDILGPEAFF. The CDR3 bases are TGTGCCAGCAGCCGTGATATCCTTGGCCCTGAAGCTTTCTTT.

This clonotype was observed a few times. The junction departs from the called germline gene at one end, perhaps through a read error. The rearrangement links TRBV7-9 to TRBJ2-7, with 8 bases identical to TRBD1. The length of the CDR3 is 17 residues. CDR1 is SEHNR, CDR2 FQNEAQ, per germline (reference sequence). CDR3 sequence (DNA): TGCGCCAGCAGCCAAAATTCGGGACAGGTGCCCTTTTACGAGCAGTACTTC. Translation: CASSQNSGQVPFYEQYF.

The V and J genes are TRBV7-2 and TRBJ1-2; possibly TRBD1 for D (5 bases). With 2 bases removed from V and 4 bases from J, the gap between germline ends came to 14 bases. CDR1 and CDR2 from the germline V gene are SGHTA and FQGNSA. This CDR3 is 15 amino acids long. The CDR3 coding sequence is TGTGCCAGCAGCTTACAGGGCCAAGTAGTCTATGGCTACACCTTC. As protein: CASSLQGQVVYGYTF.

This clonotype occurred many times. The gene calls are TRBV7-9 and TRBJ2-5; 7 bases are shared with TRBD2. This CDR3 spans 15 amino acids. The germline CDR1 and CDR2 sequences are SEHNR and FQNEAQ (reference sequence). V trimming: 4 bases; J trimming: 2 bases; junction bases outside the gene matches: 7. CDR3 in DNA: TGTGCCAGCAGCTCTCGACTAGCCGATCAAGAGACCCAGTACTTC. The encoded protein is CASSSRLADQETQYF. The variable domain in full, completed from reference TRBV7-9 and TRBJ2-5, reads DTGVSQNPRHKITKRGQNVTFRCDPISEHNRLYWYRQTLGQGPEFLTYFQNEAQLEKSRLLSDRFSAERPKGSFSTLEIQRTEQGDSAMYLCASSSRLADQETQYFGPGTRLLVL.

The chain is built from TRBV5-4 and TRBJ2-5; 7 bases line up with TRBD1. The V and J ends lost 4 bases and 2 bases, in that order; junction bases with no gene match: 8. The CDR3 contains 15 residues. Germline V lookup: CDR1 SGHNT, CDR2 YYREEE (reference sequence). The CDR3 loop reads CASSRVAGGQETQYF. The DNA for the CDR3 is TGTGCCAGCAGCCGTGTGGCAGGGGGACAAGAGACCCAGTACTTC.

Turning to this clonotype: One end of the junction fails to match germline, which may point to a read error. The J gene is TRBJ1-1, the V gene TRBV11-2, with 10 positions matching TRBD1. The CDR3 loop spans 17 amino acids. Germline CDR1 and CDR2: SGHAT and FQNNGV. The CDR3 region is CASSQGTGDVGNTEAFF. The CDR3 bases are TGCGCCAGCAGCCAAGGGACAGGGGATGTAGGGAACACTGAAGCTTTCTTT.

This clonotype has only one observation. The chain uses TRBV27 and TRBJ1-3; unclear D gene. The germline CDR1 and CDR2 sequences are MNHEY and SMNVEV (reference sequence). There are 14 residues in the CDR3. The V and J ends lost 4 bases and 4 bases respectively, with 11 bases between them. The CDR3 sequence: CASSSRYAGNTIYF. The CDR3 coding sequence is TGTGCCAGCAGTTCTAGGTACGCAGGAAACACCATATATTTT.